Below are 27 T cell receptor beta chains sequenced from a single sample in a study of T cells in women clearing cervical HPV infection. Assay used: immunoSEQ multiplex PCR; TCRdb lists only in-frame clones, some missing. The sample yields about 39,000 clones, of which the top ten take up roughly 6%. The sequencing input was blood buffy coat. These receptors all come from a woman aged 18 to 75 with a cervical HPV16 infection that either progressed to CIN3+ or cleared (not recorded which).

Points on this clone: The read terminates 3 residues ahead of where the CDR3 ends, so the germline J gene completes it. The genes are TRBV2 and TRBJ1-2; 9 positions match TRBD1. V lost 4 bases to trimming and J lost 4 bases; unmatched junction nucleotides: 7. Looked up from germline, CDR1 is SNHLY and CDR2 is FYNNEI. The CDR3 sequence is 15 residues long. The CDR3 bases that were read are TGTGCCAGCAGTGTTAGGACAGGGGAGAGCTATGGC. Its protein product is CASSVRTGESYG. In full, the CDR3 is CASSVRTGESYGYTF.

Of note for this clone: The read ends 3 residues before the CDR3 terminus; that terminus is restored from the germline J gene. V is TRBV20-1 and J is TRBJ1-4; no reliable D call. Germline V gene lookup returns CDR1 DFQATT and CDR2 SNEGSKA (reference sequence). CDR3 length equals 21 residues. The V end lost 2 bases, the J end lost 8 bases, and 36 bases lay between the germline ends. The covered CDR3 bases are TGCAGTGCTAGAAGCCCCACGCGGGTGAAGGCACCCCGAGAACGTGGGGAAAAA. It yields the protein CSARSPTRVKAPRERGEK. The CDR3 as a whole reads CSARSPTRVKAPRERGEKLFF.

Note on this clone: Read sequence stops 3 residues before the CDR3 end, and the germline J gene provides the missing end. The V gene is TRBV20-1, the J gene TRBJ2-7; either TRBD1 or TRBD2 may fit D (7 bases each). The CDR3 is made up of 14 amino acids. Germline assignment: CDR1 DFQATT and CDR2 SNEGSKA (reference sequence). Trimming took off 3 bases at V and 4 bases at J, with 16 bases between the two ends. The CDR3 DNA, read in part, is TGCAGTGCTAGCGAGGGAGGGGGCAGGTACGAG. Translated: CSASEGGGRYE. The whole CDR3 reads CSASEGGGRYEQYF.

Comments on this clone: Read sequence stops 3 residues before the CDR3 end, and the germline J gene provides the missing end. This chain links TRBV20-1 with TRBJ2-3; TRBD2 might be the D (5 bases). The CDR3 covers 13 residues. Germline-derived CDR1 and CDR2 are DFQATT and SNEGSKA (reference sequence). V was shortened by 6 bases and J by 0 bases, with 10 bases between the two germline ends. The covered CDR3 bases are TGCAGTGCCCGACTACCTAGCACAGATACG. Amino acids: CSARLPSTDT. The entire CDR3 is CSARLPSTDTQYF.

Notes on this clone: The read ends 3 residues shy of where the CDR3 ends; the end is completed using the germline J gene. The V gene is TRBV20-1, the J gene TRBJ2-5; D call uncertain. In germline, CDR1 is DFQATT, CDR2 SNEGSKA (reference sequence). Trimming left V 5 bases short and J 4 bases short, with 17 bases between. The CDR3 is 14 residues long. The CDR3 DNA, read in part, is TGCAGTGCTGGCGGTCCCCCTCAGCGAGAGACC. Translated: CSAGGPPQRET. From start to end, the CDR3 is CSAGGPPQRETQYF.

Concerning this clone: The read ends 3 residues early relative to the CDR3; the germline J gene fills the gap. The chain has TRBV6-2 or TRBV6-3 and TRBJ2-3; TRBD1 agrees at 7 bases. V shed 6 bases, J shed 6 bases, and the junction held 9 bases outside the gene matches. The CDR3 loop spans 14 amino acids. Germline assignment: CDR1 MNHEY and CDR2 SVGEGT. The CDR3 region is CASRLQGRVDTQYF. CDR3 DNA, as far as it was read: TGTGCCAGCAGACTACAGGGGCGTGTGGATACG.

The part of the CDR3 DNA that was read is TGTGCCAGCAGCTTAGAGGGGCGCAGATCCGAG. Translating gives CASSLEGRRSE. The complete CDR3 reads CASSLEGRRSEQYF. This sequence joins TRBV7-9 and TRBJ2-7, with TRBD1 as a possible D gene (5 bases). The read halts 3 residues ahead of the CDR3 end, with the missing end drawn from the germline J gene. This CDR3 has 14 residues. From germline, CDR1 is SEHNR and CDR2 FQNEAQ (reference sequence). V lost 1 base, J lost 6 bases, and 13 bases lay in between. The whole variable domain, remainder taken from reference TRBV7-9 and TRBJ2-7, is DTGVSQNPRHKITKRGQNVTFRCDPISEHNRLYWYRQTLGQGPEFLTYFQNEAQLEKSRLLSDRFSAERPKGSFSTLEIQRTEQGDSAMYLCASSLEGRRSEQYFGPGTRLTVT.

Concerning this clone itself: The DNA ends 3 residues before the CDR3 does, and the rest of the CDR3 is filled in from the germline J gene. The chain has TRBV14 and TRBJ2-4; D call uncertain. The CDR3 has 16 residues. Deletions cut 4 bases from V and 2 bases from J, with 15 bases between. Germline lookup yields CDR1 SGHDN and CDR2 FVKESK. CDR3 DNA, as far as it was read: TGTGCCAGCAGCCTAACTCAAGGGTCCACCAAAAACATT. This translates into CASSLTQGSTKNI. The full CDR3 protein reads CASSLTQGSTKNIQYF.

A word on this clone: The sequenced fragment ends 3 residues before the CDR3 boundary, so the rest is inferred from the germline J gene. The chain links TRBV28 to TRBJ2-1; 9 nucleotides agree with TRBD1. Germline V lookup: CDR1 MDHEN, CDR2 SYDVKM. V trimming: 5 bases; J trimming: 7 bases; junction bases outside the gene matches: 9. This CDR3 has 15 residues. The part of the CDR3 DNA that was read is TGTGCCAGCAGTGCCTCGGGACAGGGAGTAAATGAG. This sequence encodes CASSASGQGVNE. The complete CDR3 reads CASSASGQGVNEQFF. Supplemented by reference TRBV28 and TRBJ2-1, the full variable domain reads DVKVTQSSRYLVKRTGEKVFLECVQDMDHENMFWYRQDPGLGLRLIYFSYDVKMKEKGDIPEGYSVSREKKERFSLILESASTNQTSMYLCASSASGQGVNEQFFGPGTRLTVL.

Notes on this clone: The read falls 3 residues short of the CDR3 end, and the missing part is taken from the germline J gene. The V gene is TRBV30, the J gene TRBJ2-2; TRBD1 matches at 7 bases. The CDR3 sequence is 15 residues long. The junction had 6 bases not matched to a gene; V was cut back by 4 bases and J by 1 base. Germline CDR1 reads GTSNPN; CDR2 reads SVGIG (reference sequence). The sequenced part of the CDR3 DNA is TGTGCCTGGAACAGGGGTCCCGGGAACACCGGGGAG. Residues: CAWNRGPGNTGE. Given in full, the CDR3 is CAWNRGPGNTGELFF.

About this clone itself: The junction shows a germline mismatch at one end, possibly a read error. At the DNA level, this CDR3 is encoded by other sequences in the same sample as well. The sequenced part of the CDR3 DNA is TGTGCCAGCAGCTTAGTAGGTGTCGGCGGCAGTGGAAACACA. As protein: CASSLVGVGGSGNT. The complete CDR3 reads CASSLVGVGGSGNTIYF. The J gene is TRBJ1-3, the V gene TRBV13; D not certain. The missing CDR3 end, 3 residues past where the read stops, is filled in from the germline J gene. The length of the CDR3 is 17 residues. Per germline, CDR1 PRHDT and CDR2 FYEKMQ (reference sequence).

With respect to this clone: The CDR3 end lies 3 residues beyond the end of the read and is filled in from the germline J gene. This sequence joins TRBV6-2 or TRBV6-3 and TRBJ2-3, with D unclear. V was pared by 4 bases and J by 0 bases, with 8 bases between. This CDR3 comprises 14 residues. Germline CDR1 is MNHEY and CDR2 is SVGEGT. CDR3 protein: CASSWSTSTDTQYF. The sequenced part of the CDR3 DNA is TGTGCCAGCAGTTGGTCGACTAGCACAGATACG.

Comment on this clone: The DNA ends 3 residues before the CDR3 does, and the rest of the CDR3 is filled in from the germline J gene. The rearrangement links TRBV12-3 or TRBV12-4 to TRBJ2-5; D may be TRBD2 (6 bases). V dropped 3 bases and J dropped 7 bases, with 15 bases sitting between them. This CDR3 comprises 14 residues. Incomplete CDR3 DNA: TGTGCCAGCAGTTTCTCGGTCGGGGGACGGACC. This codes for CASSFSVGGRT. The CDR3 reads in full as CASSFSVGGRTQYF.

In the case of this clone: The CDR3 end is not reached by the read, which stops 3 residues before it; the germline J gene fills it in. V usage is TRBV5-6 and J usage is TRBJ2-7; 7 positions match TRBD2. The CDR3 is 15 residues long. V was pared by 4 bases and J by 0 bases, with 7 bases of the junction left unmatched. CDR1 is SGHDT, CDR2 YYEEEE, per germline. Incomplete CDR3 DNA: TGTGCCAGCAGCAAAGGACTAGTGAGCTCCTACGAG. Protein product: CASSKGLVSSYE. The whole CDR3 sequence is CASSKGLVSSYEQYF.

As to this clone: The read ends 3 residues before the CDR3 terminus; that terminus is restored from the germline J gene. This chain links TRBV5-1 with TRBJ2-4; TRBD1 aligns across 7 bases. Germline-derived CDR1 and CDR2 are SGHRS and YFSETQ. This CDR3 contains 14 residues. The CDR3 bases that were read are TGCGCCAGCAGGGTACAGGGGAACCAAGAGACT. It is translated as CASRVQGNQET. The whole CDR3 sequence reads CASRVQGNQETQYF.

On this clone itself: The read terminates 3 residues before the CDR3 end, so the remaining end is supplied by the germline J gene. The chain links TRBV29-1 to TRBJ2-3; D is possibly TRBD1 or TRBD2 (6 bases each). Per germline, CDR1 SQVTM and CDR2 ANQGSEA. The CDR3 loop spans 13 amino acids. The ends were cut back, 7 bases at V and 6 bases at J, with 17 bases in the middle. Here the CDR3 reads CSAGGGIGDTQYF. The covered CDR3 bases are TGCAGCGCCGGAGGGGGAATTGGGGATACG.

Points on this clone: The missing CDR3 end, 3 residues past where the read stops, is filled in from the germline J gene. This sequence joins TRBV29-1 and TRBJ1-2; 7 nucleotides line up with TRBD1. Losses at the gene ends were 7 bases for V and 4 bases for J; bases not matched to a gene: 3. Germline V gene sequence: CDR1 SQVTM, CDR2 ANQGSEA. This CDR3 is built from 11 residues. CDR3 DNA (partial): TGCAGCGCCCGGGACAGCTATGGC. Its translation is CSARDSYG. The full-length CDR3 reads as CSARDSYGYTF.

The DNA read from the CDR3 is TGTGCCAGCAGCTCCCCGACAGGAAGGCCTGAA. Translating it yields CASSSPTGRPE. The full CDR3 protein reads CASSSPTGRPEAFF. This rearrangement joins TRBV7-3 to TRBJ1-1; D possibly corresponds to TRBD1 (6 bases). Sequencing ends 3 residues short of the CDR3 end; the germline J gene provides the rest. V was clipped by 4 bases and J by 6 bases, with 15 bases between them. This CDR3 comprises 14 residues. CDR1 SGHTA and CDR2 FQGTGA come from the germline V gene.

About this clone: The read is 3 residues too short to cover the CDR3 end, so that end is filled in from the germline J gene. The rearrangement joins TRBV7-3 to TRBJ2-1; 9 bases fit TRBD2. The CDR3 has 16 residues. J lost 3 bases, V lost 0 bases, and 3 bases had no gene match. The germline gives CDR1 SGHTA, CDR2 FQGTGA. Partial CDR3 DNA: TGTGCCAGCAGCTTAACTGGGCGGGGGGGCTACAATGAG. Amino acids: CASSLTGRGGYNE. The CDR3 as a whole reads CASSLTGRGGYNEQFF.

Turning to this clone: The DNA ends 3 residues before the CDR3 does, and the rest of the CDR3 is filled in from the germline J gene. This sequence joins TRBV7-2 and TRBJ1-5, with a weak D call TRBD1 (6 bases). Trimming removed 5 bases from V and 9 bases from J, with 14 bases in between. Per the germline V gene, CDR1 is SGHTA and CDR2 is FQGNSA. CDR3 length: 13 residues. Incomplete CDR3 DNA: TGTGCCAGCAGCGTAGGGGTGGACAGGCCC. Amino acid sequence: CASSVGVDRP. From start to end, the CDR3 is CASSVGVDRPQHF.

About this clone itself: The read stops 3 residues short of the end of the CDR3; the missing end is completed from the germline J gene. This sequence joins TRBV10-1 and TRBJ2-4; maybe TRBD1 (5 bases). CDR3 length equals 16 residues. Germline CDR1 is WNHNN and CDR2 is SYGVQD (reference sequence). The covered CDR3 bases are TGCGCCAGCAGTGAACAGGCCTCGTATAGCAATCAGCCT. It yields the protein CASSEQASYSNQP. The whole CDR3 sequence is CASSEQASYSNQPQYF.

A note on this clone: The CDR3 goes on 3 residues after the read ends, and that part is filled in from the germline J gene. The chain employs TRBV6-1 and TRBJ1-5, with TRBD1 identical over 7 bases. V dropped 4 bases and J dropped 4; count of bases not matched to a gene: 7. Germline lookup yields CDR1 MNHNS and CDR2 SASEGT. This CDR3 has 15 amino acids. The CDR3 loop is CASSVDRDKNQPQHF. The CDR3 DNA, read in part, is TGTGCCAGCAGTGTAGACAGGGATAAGAATCAGCCC.

Comment on this clone: The read terminates 3 residues ahead of where the CDR3 ends, so the germline J gene completes it. V gene TRBV2 combines with J gene TRBJ2-2; D not certain. The CDR3 consists of 13 residues. Germline V CDR1 and CDR2: SNHLY, FYNNEI. Partial CDR3 DNA: TGTGCCAGCAGTGAACAGGAGAATTCACCG. Its translation: CASSEQENSP. The entire CDR3 reads CASSEQENSPLFF.

In the case of this clone: The CDR3 end falls 3 residues outside the read, so it is completed with the germline J gene. The gene calls are TRBV11-2 and TRBJ2-7, with D tentatively TRBD1 (5 bases). Germline CDR1 SGHAT, CDR2 FQNNGV. V dropped 1 base and J dropped 0 bases, with 10 bases sitting between them. The CDR3 sequence is 15 residues long. The CDR3 reads CASSLGQTSSYEQYF. The CDR3 bases that were read are TGTGCCAGCAGCTTAGGACAGACCAGCTCCTACGAG.

On this clone itself: The CDR3 goes on 3 residues after the read ends, and that part is filled in from the germline J gene. J is TRBJ1-4 and V is TRBV11-2, with 10 bases matching TRBD1. CDR1 and CDR2 from the germline V gene are SGHAT and FQNNGV. The CDR3 contains 13 residues. The CDR3 DNA, read in part, is TGTGCCAGCAGCTCAACCGGGACAGGGGCA. Translated, it gives CASSSTGTGA. The full CDR3 protein reads CASSSTGTGALFF.

CDR3 sequence: CASILIPGQSSYNSPLHF. The sequenced CDR3 bases are TGTGCCAGCATACTTATCCCGGGACAGAGCTCCTATAATTCACCC. This chain uses TRBV7-8 with TRBJ1-6; TRBD1 agrees at 7 bases. The read gets to within 3 residues of the CDR3 end, and the germline J gene fills in the rest. The germline gives CDR1 SGHVS, CDR2 FQNEAQ. This CDR3 contains 18 residues. Germline trimming cut 7 bases from V and 0 bases from J; bases unmatched to any gene: 12.

About this clone: The read terminates 3 residues ahead of where the CDR3 ends, so the germline J gene completes it. The J gene is TRBJ1-5, the V gene TRBV7-8; D perhaps matches TRBD1 (6 bases). Germline CDR1 and CDR2: SGHVS and FQNEAQ. This CDR3 has 17 residues. V dropped 0 bases and J dropped 2 bases, with 14 bases sitting between them. This CDR3 reads CASSLAGGAGGNQPQHF. The part of the CDR3 DNA that was read is TGTGCCAGCAGCTTAGCAGGGGGGGCTGGGGGCAATCAGCCC. Full variable domain (remainder filled in from reference TRBV7-8 and TRBJ1-5): GAGVSQSPRYKVAKRGQDVALRCDPISGHVSLFWYQQALGQGPEFLTYFQNEAQLDKSGLPSDRFFAERPEGSVSTLKIQRTQQEDSAVYLCASSLAGGAGGNQPQHFGDGTRLSIL.